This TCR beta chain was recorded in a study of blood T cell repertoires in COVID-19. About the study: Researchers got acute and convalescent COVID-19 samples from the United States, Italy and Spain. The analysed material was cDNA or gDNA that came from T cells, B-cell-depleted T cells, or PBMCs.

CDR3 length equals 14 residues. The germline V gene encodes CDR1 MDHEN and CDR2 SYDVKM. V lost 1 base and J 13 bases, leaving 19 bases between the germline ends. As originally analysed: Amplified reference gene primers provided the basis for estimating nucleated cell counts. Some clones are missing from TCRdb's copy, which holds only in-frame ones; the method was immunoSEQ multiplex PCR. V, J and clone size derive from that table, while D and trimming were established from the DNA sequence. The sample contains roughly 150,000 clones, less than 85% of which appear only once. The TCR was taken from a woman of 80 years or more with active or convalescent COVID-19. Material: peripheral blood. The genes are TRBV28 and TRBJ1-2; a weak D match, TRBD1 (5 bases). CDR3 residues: CASSLFQSPEGCTF. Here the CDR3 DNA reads TGTGCCAGCAGTTTATTTCAGTCCCCGGAGGGGTGCACCTTC.